The 16 T cell receptor beta chains below all came from one sample that was sequenced in a study of shared clonotypes between healthy human individuals. Generated by immunoSEQ multiplex PCR, the TCRdb table keeps only in-frame clones and is missing some. This table holds about 1.5 million clones, approximately 96% found once. The sequenced sample was naive CD4+ T cells sorted from blood. Subset meaning: CD45RA+ positively selected. The source of these receptors is a man aged 30 to 45 in good health.

The V and J genes are TRBV5-1 and TRBJ2-7, with TRBD1 identical over 10 bases. After removal of 0 bases from V and 3 bases from J, the junction contained 9 bases not matched to a gene. This CDR3 spans 17 amino acids. Per germline, CDR1 SGHRS and CDR2 YFSETQ. The CDR3 DNA reads TGCGCCAGCAGCTTGGGAAGCATAGGGACAGGGGTCTACGAGCAGTACTTC. Amino acids: CASSLGSIGTGVYEQYF.

The chain employs TRBV15 and TRBJ1-2, with D perhaps TRBD1 (6 bases). Deletions cut 3 bases from V and 4 bases from J, with 12 bases between. Germline-derived CDR1 and CDR2 are LNHNV and YYDKDF (reference sequence). The CDR3 has 14 amino acids. The CDR3 spells CATSRDSLFYGYTF. The CDR3 DNA reads as TGTGCCACCAGCAGGGACAGTCTTTTCTATGGCTACACCTTC.

This chain uses TRBV18 with TRBJ2-1; 8 nucleotides match TRBD1. V lost 2 bases, J lost 0 bases, and 12 bases stayed unmatched. From germline, CDR1 is KGHSH and CDR2 LQKENI. The CDR3 consists of 19 residues. The CDR3: CASSPFQGASGSSYNEQFF. The DNA of the CDR3 is TGTGCCAGCTCACCATTTCAGGGGGCCTCTGGGAGCTCCTACAATGAGCAGTTCTTC. Looking up the rest from reference TRBV18 and TRBJ2-1 gives the full variable domain: NAGVMQNPRHLVRRRGQEARLRCSPMKGHSHVYWYRQLPEEGLKFMVYLQKENIIDESGMPKERFSAEFPKEGPSILRIQQVVRGDSAAYFCASSPFQGASGSSYNEQFFGPGTRLTVL.

CDR3 sequence: CASSPSVGGEKLFF. The CDR3, as DNA: TGTGCCAGCAGCCCGTCTGTGGGGGGTGAAAAACTGTTTTTT. The gene calls are TRBV5-4 and TRBJ1-4; D might be TRBD1 (5 bases). There are 14 residues in the CDR3. Trimming removed 4 bases at V and 7 bases at J, with 14 bases between. In germline, CDR1 is SGHNT, CDR2 YYREEE (reference sequence).

In its sample, this clone was seen once. The chain couples TRBV27 to TRBJ2-7, with a weak D call TRBD2 (7 bases). CDR3 length: 15 residues. In germline, CDR1 is MNHEY, CDR2 SMNVEV (reference sequence). Trimming left V 7 bases short and J 5 bases short, with 21 bases between. The CDR3 is CASTRGGLPFNEQYF. CDR3 DNA sequence: TGTGCCAGCACCCGAGGGGGACTACCGTTTAACGAGCAGTACTTC.

This CDR3 reads CASSRAVNYEQYF. DNA for the CDR3: TGTGCCAGTAGTCGAGCAGTAAATTACGAGCAGTACTTC. The chain couples TRBV19 to TRBJ2-7, with D unresolved. Looked up from germline, CDR1 is LNHDA and CDR2 is SQIVND (reference sequence). The V gene lost 5 bases and the J gene lost 4 bases, with 12 bases spanning the gap. This CDR3 spans 13 amino acids. The full variable domain, with the rest looked up from reference TRBV19 and TRBJ2-7, is DGGITQSPKYLFRKEGQNVTLSCEQNLNHDAMYWYRQDPGQGLRLIYYSQIVNDFQKGDIAEGYSVSREKKESFPLTVTSAQKNPTAFYLCASSRAVNYEQYFGPGTRLTVT.

V is TRBV7-9 and J is TRBJ2-4; a weak D match, TRBD2 (5 bases). The germline CDR1 and CDR2 sequences are SEHNR and FQNEAQ (reference sequence). This CDR3 comprises 16 residues. V dropped 0 bases and J dropped 0 bases, with 9 bases sitting between them. CDR3 protein: CASSLAGGLAKNIQYF. CDR3 sequence (DNA): TGTGCCAGCAGCTTAGCCGGCGGGTTAGCCAAAAACATTCAGTACTTC.

The chain uses TRBV10-3 and TRBJ2-7, with 11 bases matching TRBD2. CDR1 is ENHRY, CDR2 SYGVKD, per germline. This CDR3 region has 15 residues. With V trimmed by 0 bases and J by 4 bases, 2 bases remained unmatched. The CDR3 DNA sequence: TGTGCCATCAGTGAGTCGACTAGCGGGACTTACGAGCAGTACTTC. Amino acids: CAISESTSGTYEQYF.

The chain is built from TRBV2 and TRBJ2-5, with TRBD2 identical over 11 bases. CDR1 is SNHLY, CDR2 FYNNEI, per germline. There are 15 residues in the CDR3. The ends lost 3 bases at V and 4 bases at J; junction bases unmatched: 4. The chain's CDR3 is CASSDVLAGGETQYF. The CDR3 nucleotides are TGTGCCAGCAGTGATGTTCTAGCGGGAGGAGAGACCCAGTACTTC.

The chain carries TRBV19 and TRBJ1-1; D is perhaps TRBD1 (5 bases). Between the trimmed V and J ends, which lost 7 bases and 4 bases, there was a span of 16 bases. The CDR3 runs 14 residues. Germline values: CDR1 LNHDA, CDR2 SQIVND (reference sequence). The CDR3 sequence: CASTPAGRITEAFF. The CDR3 coding sequence is TGTGCCAGTACCCCGGCAGGGCGAATCACTGAAGCTTTCTTT.

This sequence joins TRBV25-1 and TRBJ2-7, with D maybe TRBD2 (6 bases). V lost 6 bases, J lost 4 bases, and 16 bases lay in between. The germline V gene has CDR1 MGHDK and CDR2 SYGVNS. CDR3 length: 14 amino acids. CDR3 DNA sequence: TGTGCCAGCAGGCGGGACGGGGCATTTTACGAGCAGTACTTC. Its translation is CASRRDGAFYEQYF.

The gene calls are TRBV6-5 and TRBJ2-7; either TRBD1 or TRBD2 may fit D (6 bases each). This CDR3 has 13 amino acids. The germline gives CDR1 MNHEY, CDR2 SVGAGI. Trimming shortened V by 7 bases and J by 2 bases, and 12 bases separated the two germline ends. The CDR3 here is CASNVRGAYEQYF. CDR3 bases: TGTGCCAGCAACGTGAGGGGGGCCTACGAGCAGTACTTC.

The chain couples TRBV27 to TRBJ2-2; a weak D match, TRBD1 (5 bases). CDR1 and CDR2 from the germline V gene are MNHEY and SMNVEV (reference sequence). This CDR3 comprises 15 residues. V dropped 6 bases and J dropped 2 bases, with 13 bases sitting between them. CDR3 nucleotides: TGTGCCAGCAGACCGATGACAGAAAACACCGGGGAGCTGTTTTTT. Protein sequence: CASRPMTENTGELFF.

Only one count was recorded for this clone. The J gene is TRBJ2-7, the V gene TRBV5-1; 8 bases align to TRBD2. V trimming: 0 bases; J trimming: 3 bases; junction bases outside the gene matches: 26. The CDR3 runs to 22 residues. CDR1 and CDR2 (germline): SGHRS, YFSETQ. DNA for the CDR3: TGCGCCAGCAGCTTGGTAGAAGCGGGAGTAGCTGGGTGGATTGATCCCTACTACGAGCAGTACTTC. This sequence encodes CASSLVEAGVAGWIDPYYEQYF.

The rearrangement joins TRBV7-2 to TRBJ2-4, with D perhaps assigned TRBD1 or TRBD2 (5 bases each). Germline-derived CDR1 and CDR2 are SGHTA and FQGNSA. This CDR3 comprises 17 residues. Trimming took off 3 bases at V and 0 bases at J, with 15 bases between the two ends. In DNA, the CDR3 is TGTGCCAGCAGCTTTACGACAACCGGGACAGCCAAAAACATTCAGTACTTC. This codes for CASSFTTTGTAKNIQYF.

This chain connects TRBV7-6 to TRBJ1-5; 9 bases are a match to TRBD1. There are 15 residues in the CDR3. Germline V gene lookup returns CDR1 SGHVS and CDR2 FNYEAQ. Unmatched junction bases numbered 5, after V lost 2 bases and J lost 6 bases. CDR3 region: CASSLFGTGTQPQHF. CDR3 bases: TGTGCCAGCAGCTTATTTGGGACAGGGACTCAGCCCCAGCATTTT.